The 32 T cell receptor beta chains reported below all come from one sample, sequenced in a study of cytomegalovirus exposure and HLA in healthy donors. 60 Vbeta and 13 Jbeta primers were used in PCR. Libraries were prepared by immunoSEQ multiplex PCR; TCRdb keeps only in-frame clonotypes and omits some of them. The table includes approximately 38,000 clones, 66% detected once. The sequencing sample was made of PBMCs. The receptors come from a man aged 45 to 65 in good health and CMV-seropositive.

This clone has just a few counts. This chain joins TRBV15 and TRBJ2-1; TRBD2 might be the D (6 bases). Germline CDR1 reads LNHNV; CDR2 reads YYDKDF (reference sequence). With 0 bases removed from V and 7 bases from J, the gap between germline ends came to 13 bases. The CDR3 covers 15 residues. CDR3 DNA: TGTGCCACCAGCAGAGATCGCGGGACGGCGAATGAGCAGTTCTTC. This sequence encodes CATSRDRGTANEQFF. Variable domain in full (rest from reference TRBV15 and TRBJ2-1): DAMVIQNPRYQVTQFGKPVTLSCSQTLNHNVMYWYQQKSSQAPKLLFHYYDKDFNNEADTPDNFQSRRPNTSFCFLDIRSPGLGDTAMYLCATSRDRGTANEQFFGPGTRLTVL.

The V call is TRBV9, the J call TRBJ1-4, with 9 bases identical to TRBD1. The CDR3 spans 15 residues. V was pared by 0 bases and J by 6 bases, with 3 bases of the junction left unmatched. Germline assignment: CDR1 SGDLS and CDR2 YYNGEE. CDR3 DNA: TGTGCCAGCAGCGTAGAAGGGACAGGGTATGAAAAACTGTTTTTT. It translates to CASSVEGTGYEKLFF. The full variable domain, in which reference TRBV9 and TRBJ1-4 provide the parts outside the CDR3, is DSGVTQTPKHLITATGQRVTLRCSPRSGDLSVYWYQQSLDQGLQFLIQYYNGEERAKGNILERFSAQQFPDLHSELNLSSLELGDSALYFCASSVEGTGYEKLFFGSGTQLSVL.

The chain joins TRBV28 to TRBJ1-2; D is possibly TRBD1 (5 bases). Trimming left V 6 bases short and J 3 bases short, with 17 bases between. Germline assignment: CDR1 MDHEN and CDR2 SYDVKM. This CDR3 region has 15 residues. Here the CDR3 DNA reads TGTGCCAGCAGCTCGGGAGAGGGGTCATACTATGGCTACACCTTC. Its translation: CASSSGEGSYYGYTF.

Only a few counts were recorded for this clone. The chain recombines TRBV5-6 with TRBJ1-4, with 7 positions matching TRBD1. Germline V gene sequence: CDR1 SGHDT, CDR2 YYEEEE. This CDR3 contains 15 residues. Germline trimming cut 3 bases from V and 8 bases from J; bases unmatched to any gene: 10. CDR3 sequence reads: CASSSTGYGGEKLFF. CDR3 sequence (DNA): TGTGCCAGCAGCTCGACAGGGTATGGAGGAGAAAAACTGTTTTTT.

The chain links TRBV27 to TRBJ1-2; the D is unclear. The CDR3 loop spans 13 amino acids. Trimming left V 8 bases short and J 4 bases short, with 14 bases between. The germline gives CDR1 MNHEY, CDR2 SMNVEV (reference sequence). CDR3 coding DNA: TGTGCCAGCGCCCGAGAGGGCTTCTATGGCTACACCTTC. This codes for CASAREGFYGYTF.

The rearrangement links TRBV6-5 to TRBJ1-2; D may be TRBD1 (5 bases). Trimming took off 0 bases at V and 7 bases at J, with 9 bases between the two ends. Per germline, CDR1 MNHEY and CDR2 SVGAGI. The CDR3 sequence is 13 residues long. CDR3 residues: CASSYSGASGYTF. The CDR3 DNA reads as TGTGCCAGCAGTTACTCTGGGGCTTCTGGCTACACCTTC.

CDR3 region: CASQGFNSPLHF. DNA of the CDR3: TGTGCCAGTCAGGGGTTTAATTCACCCCTCCACTTT. V is TRBV6-5 and J is TRBJ1-6, with a weak D call TRBD1 (6 bases). Germline loops: CDR1 MNHEY, CDR2 SVGAGI. CDR3 size: 12 residues. Deletions cut 9 bases from V and 6 bases from J, with 9 bases between.

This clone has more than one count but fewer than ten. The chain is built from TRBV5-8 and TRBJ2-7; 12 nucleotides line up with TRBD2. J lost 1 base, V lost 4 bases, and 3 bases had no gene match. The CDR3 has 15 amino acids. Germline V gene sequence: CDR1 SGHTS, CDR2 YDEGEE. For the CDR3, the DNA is TGTGCCAGCAGCATCGGACTAGCGGGGTCCTACGAGCAGTACTTC. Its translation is CASSIGLAGSYEQYF.

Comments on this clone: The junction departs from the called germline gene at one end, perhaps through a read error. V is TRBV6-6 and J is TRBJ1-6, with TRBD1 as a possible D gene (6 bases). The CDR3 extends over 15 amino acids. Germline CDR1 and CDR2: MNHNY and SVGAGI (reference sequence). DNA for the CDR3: TGTGCCGGCAGTCCCCCTGGGGGCTTCAATTCACCCCTCCACTTT. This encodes CAGSPPGGFNSPLHF.

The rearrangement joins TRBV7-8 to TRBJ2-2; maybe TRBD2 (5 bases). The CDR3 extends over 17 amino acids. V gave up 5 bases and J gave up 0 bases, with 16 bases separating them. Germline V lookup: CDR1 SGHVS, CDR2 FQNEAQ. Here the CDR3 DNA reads TGTGCCAGCAGCCCACGGGGTCTGGTAGCGAACACCGGGGAGCTGTTTTTT. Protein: CASSPRGLVANTGELFF.

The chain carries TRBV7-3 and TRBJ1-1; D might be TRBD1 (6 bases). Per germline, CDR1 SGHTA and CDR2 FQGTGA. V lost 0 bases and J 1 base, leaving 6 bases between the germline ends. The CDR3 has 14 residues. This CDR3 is CASSLTGGNTEAFF. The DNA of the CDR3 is TGTGCCAGCAGCTTAACAGGGGGGAACACTGAAGCTTTCTTT.

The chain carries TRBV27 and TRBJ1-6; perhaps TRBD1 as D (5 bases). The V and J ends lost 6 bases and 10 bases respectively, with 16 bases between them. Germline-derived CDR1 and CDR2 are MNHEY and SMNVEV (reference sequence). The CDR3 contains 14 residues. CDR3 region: CASRTEMGFSPLHF. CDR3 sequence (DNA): TGTGCCAGCAGGACAGAGATGGGATTCTCACCCCTCCACTTT.

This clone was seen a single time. The CDR3 bases are TGCGCCAGCAGCCCGACAGGGAATAGCTATGGCTACACCTTC. Its translation is CASSPTGNSYGYTF. This chain joins TRBV4-1 and TRBJ1-2, with TRBD1 matching over 7 bases. CDR1 MGHRA and CDR2 YSYEKL come from the germline V gene. V was pared by 4 bases and J by 4 bases, with 6 bases of the junction left unmatched. The CDR3 covers 14 residues.

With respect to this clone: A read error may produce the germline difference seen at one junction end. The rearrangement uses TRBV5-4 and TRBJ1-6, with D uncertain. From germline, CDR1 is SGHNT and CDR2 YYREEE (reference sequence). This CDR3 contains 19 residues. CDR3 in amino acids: CASSSIHCLKSSYNSPLHF. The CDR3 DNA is TGTGCCAGCAGCTCGATTCATTGCCTCAAAAGCTCCTATAATTCACCCCTTCACTTT.

In nucleotides, the CDR3 is TGTGCCAGCAGTTTGCTGCGAACGGGCTACGAGCAGTACTTC. Translation gives CASSLLRTGYEQYF. This sequence joins TRBV2 and TRBJ2-7; no definite D call. Per germline, CDR1 SNHLY and CDR2 FYNNEI. The CDR3 is 14 amino acids. V was shortened by 5 bases and J by 3 bases, with 14 bases between the two germline ends.

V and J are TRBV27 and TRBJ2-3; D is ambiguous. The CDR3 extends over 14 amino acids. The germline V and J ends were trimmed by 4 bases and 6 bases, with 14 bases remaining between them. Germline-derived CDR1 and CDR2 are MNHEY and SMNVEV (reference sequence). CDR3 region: CASSSRRLGDTQYF. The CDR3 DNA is TGTGCCAGCAGTTCTAGGCGGCTTGGGGATACGCAGTATTTT.

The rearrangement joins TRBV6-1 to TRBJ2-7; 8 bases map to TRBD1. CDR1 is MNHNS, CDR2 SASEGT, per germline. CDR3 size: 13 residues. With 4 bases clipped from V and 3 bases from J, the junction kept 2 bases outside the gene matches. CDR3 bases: TGTGCCAGCAGTGTGGGGACAGGCTACGAGCAGTACTTC. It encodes CASSVGTGYEQYF.

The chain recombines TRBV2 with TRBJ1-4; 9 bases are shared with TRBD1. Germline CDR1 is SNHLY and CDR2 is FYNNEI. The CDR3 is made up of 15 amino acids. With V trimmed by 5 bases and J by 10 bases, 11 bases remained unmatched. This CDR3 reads CASSPGQGGSGKLFF. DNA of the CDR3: TGTGCCAGCAGTCCGGGACAGGGCGGGTCTGGAAAACTGTTTTTT.

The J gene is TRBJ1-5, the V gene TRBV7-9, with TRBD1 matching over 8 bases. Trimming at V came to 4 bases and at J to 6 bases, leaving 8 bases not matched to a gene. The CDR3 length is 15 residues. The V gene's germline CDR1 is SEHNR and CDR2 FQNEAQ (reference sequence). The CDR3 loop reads CASSSTGAGTQPQHF. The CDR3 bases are TGTGCCAGCAGCTCGACAGGGGCCGGGACTCAGCCCCAGCATTTT.

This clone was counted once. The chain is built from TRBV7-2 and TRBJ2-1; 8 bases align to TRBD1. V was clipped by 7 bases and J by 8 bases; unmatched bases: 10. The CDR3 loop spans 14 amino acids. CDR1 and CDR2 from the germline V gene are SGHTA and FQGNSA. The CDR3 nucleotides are TGTGCCAGCACTCCAGGGGGCGCTAAGGATGAGCAGTTCTTC. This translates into CASTPGGAKDEQFF.

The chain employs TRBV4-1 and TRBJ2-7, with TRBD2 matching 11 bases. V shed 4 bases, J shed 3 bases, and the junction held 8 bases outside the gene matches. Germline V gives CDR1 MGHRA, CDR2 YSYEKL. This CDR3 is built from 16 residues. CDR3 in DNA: TGCGCCAGCAGCCCGGGGGGGCTAGCGGGGGGCTACGAGCAGTACTTC. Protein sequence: CASSPGGLAGGYEQYF.

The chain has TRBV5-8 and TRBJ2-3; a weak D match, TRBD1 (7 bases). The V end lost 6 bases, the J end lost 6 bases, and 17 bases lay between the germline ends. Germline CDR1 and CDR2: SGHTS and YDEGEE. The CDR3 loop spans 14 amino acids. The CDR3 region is CASTGTEGGDTQYF. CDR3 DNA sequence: TGTGCCAGCACCGGGACAGAGGGAGGCGATACGCAGTATTTT.

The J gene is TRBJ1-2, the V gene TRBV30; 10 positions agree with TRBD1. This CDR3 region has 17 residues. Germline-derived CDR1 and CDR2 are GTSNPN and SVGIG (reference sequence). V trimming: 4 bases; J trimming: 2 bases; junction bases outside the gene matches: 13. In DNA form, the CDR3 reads TGTGCCTGGATACAGTTCAGGCGGACAGGGGGAAACTATGGCTACACCTTC. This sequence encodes CAWIQFRRTGGNYGYTF.

CDR3: CAWGTQGNNEQFF. CDR3 DNA: TGTGCCTGGGGAACACAGGGGAACAATGAGCAGTTCTTC. The chain is built from TRBV30 and TRBJ2-1, with 7 positions matching TRBD1. Germline V gene sequence: CDR1 GTSNPN, CDR2 SVGIG (reference sequence). The length of the CDR3 is 13 residues. V was clipped by 5 bases and J by 5 bases; unmatched bases: 6.

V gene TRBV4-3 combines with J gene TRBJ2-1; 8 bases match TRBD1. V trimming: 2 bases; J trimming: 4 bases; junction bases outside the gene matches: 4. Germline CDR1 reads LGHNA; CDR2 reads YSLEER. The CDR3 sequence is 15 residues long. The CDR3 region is CASSQPGGGYNEQFF. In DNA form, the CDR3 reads TGCGCCAGCAGCCAACCAGGGGGCGGATACAATGAGCAGTTCTTC.

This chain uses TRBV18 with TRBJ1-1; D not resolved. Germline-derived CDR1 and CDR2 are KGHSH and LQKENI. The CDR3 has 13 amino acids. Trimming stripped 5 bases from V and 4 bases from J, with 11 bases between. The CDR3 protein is CASSGVSGTEAFF. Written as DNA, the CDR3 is TGTGCCAGCTCAGGCGTGTCGGGCACTGAAGCTTTCTTT.

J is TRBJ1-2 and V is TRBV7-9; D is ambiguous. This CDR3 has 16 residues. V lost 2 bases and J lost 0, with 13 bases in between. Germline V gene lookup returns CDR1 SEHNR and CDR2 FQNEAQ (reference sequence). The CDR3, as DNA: TGTGCCAGCAGCTTAAACAGCCTACTAGCTAACTATGGCTACACCTTC. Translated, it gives CASSLNSLLANYGYTF. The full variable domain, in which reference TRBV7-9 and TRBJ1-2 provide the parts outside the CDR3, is DTGVSQNPRHKITKRGQNVTFRCDPISEHNRLYWYRQTLGQGPEFLTYFQNEAQLEKSRLLSDRFSAERPKGSFSTLEIQRTEQGDSAMYLCASSLNSLLANYGYTFGSGTRLTVV.

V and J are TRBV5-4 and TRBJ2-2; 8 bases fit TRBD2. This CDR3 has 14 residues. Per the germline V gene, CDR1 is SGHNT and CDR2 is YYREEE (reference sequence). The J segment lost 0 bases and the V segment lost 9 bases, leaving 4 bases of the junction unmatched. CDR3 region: CATPAGANTGELFF. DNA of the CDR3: TGTGCCACTCCAGCGGGGGCGAACACCGGGGAGCTGTTTTTT.

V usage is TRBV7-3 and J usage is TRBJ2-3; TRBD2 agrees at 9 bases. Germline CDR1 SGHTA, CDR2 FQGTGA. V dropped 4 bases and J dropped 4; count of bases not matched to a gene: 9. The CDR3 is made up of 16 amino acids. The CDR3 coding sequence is TGTGCCAGCAGCTCGAGAAGGACTAGCGCCCCAGATACGCAGTATTTT. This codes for CASSSRRTSAPDTQYF.

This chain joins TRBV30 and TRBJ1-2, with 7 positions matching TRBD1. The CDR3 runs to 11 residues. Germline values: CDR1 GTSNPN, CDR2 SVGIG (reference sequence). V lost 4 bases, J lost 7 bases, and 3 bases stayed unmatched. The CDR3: CAWKRTGGYTF. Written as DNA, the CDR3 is TGTGCCTGGAAAAGGACAGGTGGCTACACCTTC.

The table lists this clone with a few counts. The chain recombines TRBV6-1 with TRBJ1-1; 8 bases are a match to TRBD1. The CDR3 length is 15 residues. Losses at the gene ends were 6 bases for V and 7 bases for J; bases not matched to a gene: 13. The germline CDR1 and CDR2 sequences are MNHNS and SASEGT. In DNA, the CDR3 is TGTGCCAGCAGGACCGGGACAGGACGGGTGATTGAAGCTTTCTTT. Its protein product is CASRTGTGRVIEAFF.

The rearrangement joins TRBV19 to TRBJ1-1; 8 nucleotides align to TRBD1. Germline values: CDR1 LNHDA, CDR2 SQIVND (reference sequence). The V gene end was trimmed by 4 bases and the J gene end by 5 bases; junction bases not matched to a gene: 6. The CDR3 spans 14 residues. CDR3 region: CASSRQGRVTEAFF. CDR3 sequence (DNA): TGTGCCAGTAGTAGACAGGGGCGGGTAACTGAAGCTTTCTTT.